The 6 T cell receptor beta chains in this list originate from one sample, sequenced in a study of blood T cell repertoires in COVID-19. The table came from immunoSEQ multiplex PCR; TCRdb's copy has only in-frame clones and leaves some out. The profile covers more than 200,000 clones, with about 83% appearing a single time and about 8.9% taken by the ten largest. The specimen sequenced was peripheral blood. All receptors come from a woman in her forties or fifties with acute or convalescent COVID-19.

The chain joins TRBV6-5 to TRBJ2-3; 8 nucleotides line up with TRBD1. The V gene's germline CDR1 is MNHEY and CDR2 SVGAGI. The V segment lost 5 bases and the J segment 3 bases; nucleotides outside the gene matches: 4. CDR3 length equals 14 residues. The CDR3 reads CASSRTGWTDTQYF. CDR3 DNA sequence: TGTGCCAGCAGTCGGACAGGGTGGACAGATACGCAGTATTTT.

This clone was detected a few times. The V call is TRBV24-1, the J call TRBJ1-2, with D uncertain. The CDR3 is 16 residues long. The germline CDR1 and CDR2 sequences are KGHDR and SFDVKD. Trimming stripped 4 bases from V and 7 bases from J, with 21 bases between. The CDR3 here is CATSDPSQSGGFGYTF. CDR3 coding DNA: TGTGCCACCAGTGACCCCTCCCAGTCTGGAGGGTTTGGCTACACCTTC.

This clone appeared a few times. V is TRBV24-1 and J is TRBJ2-7, with a tentative D call TRBD1 (6 bases). The V end was cut by 7 bases, the J end by 0 bases, with 9 bases between. Germline loops: CDR1 KGHDR, CDR2 SFDVKD. There are 13 residues in the CDR3. The CDR3 DNA follows: TGTGCCACCAGACAGGGAAGCTCCTACGAGCAGTACTTC. Its protein product is CATRQGSSYEQYF.

The chain links TRBV7-2 to TRBJ1-1, with D unclear. Germline CDR1 is SGHTA and CDR2 is FQGNSA. Trimming took off 2 bases at V and 7 bases at J, with 14 bases between the two ends. This CDR3 has 14 amino acids. CDR3 region: CASSLLGIEYEAFF. The CDR3 bases are TGTGCCAGCAGCTTATTGGGCATTGAGTATGAAGCTTTCTTT. Full variable domain (outside the CDR3, taken from reference TRBV7-2 and TRBJ1-1): GAGVSQSPSNKVTEKGKDVELRCDPISGHTALYWYRQSLGQGLEFLIYFQGNSAPDKSGLPSDRFSAERTGGSVSTLTIQRTQQEDSAVYLCASSLLGIEYEAFFGQGTRLTVV.

This clone has only one observation. The V call is TRBV6-5, the J call TRBJ2-7, with a possible D match to TRBD2 (6 bases). The CDR3 length is 14 residues. Germline values: CDR1 MNHEY, CDR2 SVGAGI. Trimming took off 6 bases at V and 0 bases at J, with 12 bases between the two ends. The CDR3 spells CASRRTKSSYEQYF. The CDR3 DNA reads as TGTGCCAGCAGGCGGACTAAAAGCTCCTACGAGCAGTACTTC.

V usage is TRBV12-5 and J usage is TRBJ1-2; tentative D call: TRBD1 (5 bases). This CDR3 is 14 amino acids long. Trimming removed 4 bases at V and 4 bases at J, with 13 bases between. Per the germline V gene, CDR1 is LGHNT and CDR2 is FRNRAP. CDR3 nucleotides: TGTGCTAGTGGTTCGGGGGGGACGGTCTATGGCTACACCTTC. This translates into CASGSGGTVYGYTF.